This T cell receptor beta chain comes out of a study of blood T cell repertoires in COVID-19 (TCRdb year 2020). In terms of the full investigation: Collaborator samples came from the United States, Italy and Spain and covered acute and convalescent phases of COVID-19. Samples came from the ongoing ImmuneRACE study (first 160 participants) plus 1,254 subjects from 6 global collaborators. Nearly every sample came with metadata listing a de-identified subject ID, COVID-19 status, age in years and sex. The prospective study material was composed of cDNA or gDNA derived from T cells, B-cell-depleted T cells, or PBMCs. Where available, HLA class I and class II types were taken from metadata supplied by the sample provider and were not determined by assay-based typing. The repertoires were released in a freely available public database meant as a resource for research on the immune response to SARS-CoV-2. The dataset comprised deeply sampled blood TCRbeta repertoires from subjects exposed to, actively infected with, or recovered from COVID-19.

TCRbeta CDR3 regions were amplified from genomic DNA by means of the immunoSEQ Assay, a bias-controlled multiplex PCR. The source study handled its data this way. Within the assay, amplification of reference gene primers was used to estimate how many nucleated cells each sample contained. To quantify the absolute abundance of each unique TCRbeta CDR3 rearrangement, sequence reads were collapsed and filtered. Productive Simpson clonality was computed per sample as the square root of Simpson's diversity index over productive rearrangements. TCRdb limited this immuneACCESS table to in-frame rearrangements with V and J called. A share of clones is missing; checked studies link under half to unresolved V genes, and the rest is unexplained. V, J and clone size are those of that table, while D and trimming were read from the DNA. Here the sample has roughly 100,000 clones; 70% to 90% occur a single time. The ten largest clones capture approximately 5% of the sample.

Whole blood was collected in K2EDTA tubes by collaborating institutions according to the institutions' own protocols. Collaborator samples were shipped for TCRbeta analysis as frozen whole blood, isolated PBMCs, or DNA extracted from either sample type. This clone is a singleton in its sample. Its antigen remains undetermined. No much larger clonotype is one base removed from it; base qualities were not supplied. What the authors observed across the whole study: The quantity of clinical and demographic metadata differed by source and by participant and was supplied without curation.

CDR3 length: 14 amino acids, cysteine to phenylalanine. Left in the record is the CDR3 DNA by itself, 42 bases read in frame from the first base. Sequencing was performed on peripheral blood. The receptor chain draws on TRBV21-1 and TRBJ2-5; the DNA was not compared with TRBD1, the D call given in the table. TRBV21-1 is deemed a pseudogene. This receptor was identified in a human donor in a cohort sampled during active COVID-19. The CDR3 reads CASSKYRGRKTQYF. The DNA is as follows: TGTGCCAGCAGCAAATACAGGGGGCGGAAGACCCAGTACTTC.